What follows are 25 T cell receptor beta chains derived from one specimen sequenced in a study of cytomegalovirus exposure and HLA in healthy donors. The study ran its PCR with 60 Vbeta and 13 Jbeta primers. The repertoire was sequenced with immunoSEQ multiplex PCR; TCRdb's copy has only in-frame clones and lacks some. The table includes over 200,000 clones, approximately 80% detected once. The sample was PBMCs. Every receptor here comes from a male donor in good health and CMV-seronegative.

CDR3 residues: CASSLAYRGNTGELFF. The CDR3 coding sequence is TGTGCCAGCAGCTTAGCTTACAGGGGAAACACCGGGGAGCTGTTTTTT. The chain combines TRBV7-9 with TRBJ2-2; 7 bases map to TRBD1. Germline V gene sequence: CDR1 SEHNR, CDR2 FQNEAQ (reference sequence). This CDR3 is 16 amino acids long. The J segment lost 2 bases and the V segment lost 0 bases, leaving 3 bases of the junction unmatched.

V and J are TRBV9 and TRBJ2-7, with TRBD2 matching over 13 bases. This CDR3 spans 16 amino acids. Germline values: CDR1 SGDLS, CDR2 YYNGEE. V shed 3 bases and J 5 bases; nucleotides not matched to a gene: 8. CDR3 DNA sequence: TGTGCCAGCAGCGGATCCGGGACTAGCGGGATTCACGAGCAGTACTTC. Protein sequence: CASSGSGTSGIHEQYF.

As DNA, the CDR3 is TGTGCCAGCAGTTACTACTCTCAGGGAATCGGTTACGAGCAGTACTTC. Its translation is CASSYYSQGIGYEQYF. The rearrangement uses TRBV6-5 and TRBJ2-7; D is possibly TRBD1 (5 bases). Germline CDR1 reads MNHEY; CDR2 reads SVGAGI. V was shortened by 1 base and J by 4 bases, with 17 bases between the two germline ends. This CDR3 region has 16 residues.

The rearrangement joins TRBV5-1 to TRBJ2-5; 7 nucleotides match TRBD2. This CDR3 contains 14 residues. After removal of 6 bases from V and 7 bases from J, the junction contained 12 bases not matched to a gene. Germline assignment: CDR1 SGHRS and CDR2 YFSETQ. The CDR3 region is CASNDEASGRTQYF. CDR3 DNA: TGCGCCAGCAATGATGAGGCTAGCGGAAGGACCCAGTACTTC. The full variable domain, rest sourced from reference TRBV5-1 and TRBJ2-5, is KAGVTQTPRYLIKTRGQQVTLSCSPISGHRSVSWYQQTPGQGLQFLFEYFSETQRNKGNFPGRFSGRQFSNSRSEMNVSTLELGDSALYLCASNDEASGRTQYFGPGTRLLVL.

The table lists this clone with a count of one. The chain recombines TRBV2 with TRBJ2-3; the D gene is possibly TRBD2 (6 bases). V dropped 6 bases and J dropped 3 bases, with 16 bases sitting between them. From germline, CDR1 is SNHLY and CDR2 FYNNEI. This CDR3 spans 15 amino acids. CDR3 sequence (DNA): TGTGCCAGCAGGAAATGGACGGGAGTTACAGATACGCAGTATTTT. Its translation is CASRKWTGVTDTQYF.

The rearrangement uses TRBV25-1 and TRBJ2-5; 9 nucleotides agree with TRBD1. Germline V gives CDR1 MGHDK, CDR2 SYGVNS. The CDR3 is 16 residues long. The J segment lost 5 bases and the V segment lost 1 base, leaving 8 bases of the junction unmatched. The CDR3 DNA reads as TGTGCCAGCAGTGAATCGAGGACAGGGGTATTCGAGACCCAGTACTTC. Encoded protein: CASSESRTGVFETQYF. Supplemented by reference TRBV25-1 and TRBJ2-5, the full variable domain reads EADIYQTPRYLVIGTGKKITLECSQTMGHDKMYWYQQDPGMELHLIHYSYGVNSTEKGDLSSESTVSRIRTEHFPLTLESARPSHTSQYLCASSESRTGVFETQYFGPGTRLLVL.

The J gene is TRBJ2-3, the V gene TRBV5-1; TRBD2 matches at 7 bases. The CDR3 sequence is 16 residues long. Per the germline V gene, CDR1 is SGHRS and CDR2 is YFSETQ. The junction had 6 bases not matched to a gene; V was cut back by 1 base and J by 1 base. The CDR3 spells CASSLRPTSRTDTQYF. For the CDR3, the DNA is TGCGCCAGCAGCTTGAGACCGACTAGCCGCACAGATACGCAGTATTTT.

The V call is TRBV7-9, the J call TRBJ1-4, with a weak D call TRBD1 (5 bases). The germline V gene encodes CDR1 SEHNR and CDR2 FQNEAQ (reference sequence). The CDR3 has 15 residues. The V end lost 1 base, the J end lost 3 bases, and 9 bases lay between the germline ends. The chain's CDR3 is CASSLGDRSNEKLFF. In nucleotides, the CDR3 is TGTGCCAGCAGCTTAGGAGACAGATCTAATGAAAAACTGTTTTTT. The variable domain in full, completed from reference TRBV7-9 and TRBJ1-4, reads DTGVSQNPRHKITKRGQNVTFRCDPISEHNRLYWYRQTLGQGPEFLTYFQNEAQLEKSRLLSDRFSAERPKGSFSTLEIQRTEQGDSAMYLCASSLGDRSNEKLFFGSGTQLSVL.

This clone was counted only a few times. This chain connects TRBV2 to TRBJ2-1; D is possibly TRBD1 (6 bases). CDR1 and CDR2 (germline): SNHLY, FYNNEI. The CDR3 spans 13 residues. V lost 2 bases to trimming and J lost 7 bases, with 9 bases between them. The CDR3 loop is CASSEWQGNEQFF. The CDR3 region has the DNA TGTGCCAGCAGTGAATGGCAGGGGAATGAGCAGTTCTTC.

On this clone itself: Its ends do not fully match the called genes, so a read error is possible. This chain uses TRBV7-9 with TRBJ2-5; the D gene is possibly TRBD2 (6 bases). The CDR3 covers 12 residues. Germline V lookup: CDR1 SEHNR, CDR2 FQNEAQ (reference sequence). CDR3 region: CSSTRESVTQYF. DNA for the CDR3: TGTTCCAGCACCCGGGAGAGTGTGACCCAGTACTTC.

This clone showed up just a few times. V gene TRBV6-5 combines with J gene TRBJ2-2; 8 nucleotides align to TRBD1. This CDR3 region has 14 residues. V trimming: 6 bases; J trimming: 2 bases; junction bases outside the gene matches: 2. CDR1 MNHEY and CDR2 SVGAGI come from the germline V gene. Written as DNA, the CDR3 is TGTGCCAGCAGCGGACAGGGAAACACCGGGGAGCTGTTTTTT. Its protein is CASSGQGNTGELFF.

The chain carries TRBV19 and TRBJ2-4; D is possibly TRBD1 (5 bases). The V gene's germline CDR1 is LNHDA and CDR2 SQIVND (reference sequence). V lost 5 bases and J 1 base, leaving 15 bases between the germline ends. The CDR3 runs to 16 residues. CDR3 DNA sequence: TGTGCCAGTAGTCCGCTACAGGAGTTGGCCAAAAACATTCAGTACTTC. Its translation is CASSPLQELAKNIQYF.

The sample holds a few counts of this clone. The same CDR3 also results from other DNA sequences found in this sample. V gene TRBV7-6 combines with J gene TRBJ2-7; 8 bases match TRBD1. V shed 5 bases and J 0 bases; nucleotides not matched to a gene: 3. The CDR3 has 14 residues. Germline CDR1 and CDR2: SGHVS and FNYEAQ. The CDR3 region is CASSPTGGSYEQYF. CDR3 DNA sequence: TGTGCCAGCAGCCCAACAGGGGGCTCCTACGAGCAGTACTTC.

The J gene is TRBJ2-7, the V gene TRBV11-2, with 8 nucleotides matching TRBD2. The CDR3 totals 16 residues. V trimming: 1 base; J trimming: 0 bases; junction bases outside the gene matches: 5. The germline V gene encodes CDR1 SGHAT and CDR2 FQNNGV. The CDR3 DNA reads as TGTGCCAGCAGCTTAGGGGCGGGAGGACTCTCCTACGAGCAGTACTTC. Its protein is CASSLGAGGLSYEQYF. The full variable domain, with the rest looked up from reference TRBV11-2 and TRBJ2-7, is EAGVAQSPRYKIIEKRQSVAFWCNPISGHATLYWYQQILGQGPKLLIQFQNNGVVDDSQLPKDRFSAERLKGVDSTLKIQPAKLEDSAVYLCASSLGAGGLSYEQYFGPGTRLTVT.

The chain's CDR3 is CASSLGIGGEINEKLFF. The CDR3, as DNA: TGTGCCAGCAGCTTGGGAATAGGTGGGGAGATTAATGAAAAACTGTTTTTT. The chain carries TRBV5-8 and TRBJ1-4; the D is unclear. Germline V gives CDR1 SGHTS, CDR2 YDEGEE. The CDR3 runs to 17 residues. Trimming took off 0 bases at V and 4 bases at J, with 16 bases between the two ends.

This chain connects TRBV5-1 to TRBJ2-2; TRBD1 aligns across 9 bases. The CDR3 runs to 16 residues. Germline loops: CDR1 SGHRS, CDR2 YFSETQ. Trimming removed 2 bases from V and 4 bases from J; junction bases left unmatched: 6. The chain's CDR3 is CASSFGDRDGTGELFF. The CDR3 DNA reads as TGCGCCAGCAGCTTTGGGGACAGGGACGGCACCGGGGAGCTGTTTTTT.

This rearrangement joins TRBV6-5 to TRBJ1-5, with 7 bases that match TRBD1. The V gene end was trimmed by 8 bases and the J gene end by 4 bases; junction bases not matched to a gene: 8. The germline V gene has CDR1 MNHEY and CDR2 SVGAGI. The CDR3 has 14 residues. CDR3 sequence (DNA): TGTGCCAGCCGCGACAGGGTAGGGAATCAGCCCCAGCATTTT. Translated: CASRDRVGNQPQHF.

The CDR3 DNA sequence: TGTGCCATCAGTGAAAGATCGACAGGGGCACGAGGGACTGAAGCTTTCTTT. Protein product: CAISERSTGARGTEAFF. V gene TRBV10-3 combines with J gene TRBJ1-1, with 8 bases fitting TRBD1. The CDR3 consists of 17 residues. Germline CDR1 ENHRY, CDR2 SYGVKD. The junction had 14 bases not matched to a gene; V was cut back by 3 bases and J by 5 bases.

The chain combines TRBV19 with TRBJ2-5; a weak D match, TRBD2 (5 bases). The CDR3 contains 13 residues. Germline CDR1 LNHDA, CDR2 SQIVND (reference sequence). V was shortened by 4 bases and J by 2 bases, with 8 bases between the two germline ends. The CDR3 DNA is TGTGCCAGTAGTACCCAGCGGCAAGAGACCCAGTACTTC. Translation gives CASSTQRQETQYF.

This clone appeared a single time. The V and J genes are TRBV7-9 and TRBJ2-3, with D possibly TRBD1 on 5 matching bases. CDR3 size: 14 residues. The germline V gene has CDR1 SEHNR and CDR2 FQNEAQ (reference sequence). Between the trimmed V and J ends, which lost 8 bases and 5 bases, there was a span of 17 bases. CDR3 sequence reads: CASQGAEKVDTQYF. The CDR3 DNA sequence: TGTGCCAGCCAAGGGGCGGAGAAGGTAGATACGCAGTATTTT.

The V gene is TRBV18, the J gene TRBJ2-5; 11 bases are shared with TRBD1. The CDR3 loop spans 14 amino acids. With V trimmed by 5 bases and J by 5 bases, 4 bases remained unmatched. Germline CDR1 KGHSH, CDR2 LQKENI. The DNA for the CDR3 is TGTGCCAGCTCAGGACAGGGGGCGAGGGAGACCCAGTACTTC. This sequence encodes CASSGQGARETQYF.

This chain links TRBV7-2 with TRBJ1-2; 7 nucleotides match TRBD1. V lost 3 bases and J lost 3; bases outside the gene matches: 10. Germline V CDR1 and CDR2: SGHTA, FQGNSA. The CDR3 has 16 amino acids. In nucleotides, the CDR3 is TGTGCCAGCAGCTTTCGCTCTTTGGACAGGTACTATGGCTACACCTTC. Translating gives CASSFRSLDRYYGYTF. Variable domain in full (rest from reference TRBV7-2 and TRBJ1-2): GAGVSQSPSNKVTEKGKDVELRCDPISGHTALYWYRQSLGQGLEFLIYFQGNSAPDKSGLPSDRFSAERTGGSVSTLTIQRTQQEDSAVYLCASSFRSLDRYYGYTFGSGTRLTVV.

This chain connects TRBV14 to TRBJ1-2, with D possibly TRBD1 on 5 matching bases. Trimming shortened V by 4 bases and J by 8 bases, and 11 bases separated the two germline ends. The CDR3 is 12 amino acids. CDR1 and CDR2 (germline): SGHDN, FVKESK. The CDR3 region is CASSPGGTGYTF. Here the CDR3 DNA reads TGTGCCAGCAGCCCCGGGGGGACCGGCTACACCTTC.

The rearrangement links TRBV6-6 to TRBJ2-3; a possible D gene is TRBD2 (6 bases). Trimming took 4 bases from V and 2 from J, leaving 13 bases between them. In germline, CDR1 is MNHNY, CDR2 SVGAGI (reference sequence). CDR3 size: 15 residues. Here the CDR3 reads CASSLEGTLTDTQYF. As DNA, the CDR3 is TGTGCCAGCAGTTTGGAGGGCACCCTCACAGATACGCAGTATTTT.

The rearrangement uses TRBV29-1 and TRBJ1-1, with D hard to call. This CDR3 has 11 residues. In germline, CDR1 is SQVTM, CDR2 ANQGSEA. V was trimmed by 3 bases and J by 8 bases, leaving 10 bases between them. The CDR3 coding sequence is TGCAGCGTTGATCTGCGGAGAGAAGCTTTCTTT. This sequence encodes CSVDLRREAFF. The full variable domain, with the rest looked up from reference TRBV29-1 and TRBJ1-1, is SAVISQKPSRDICQRGTSLTIQCQVDSQVTMMFWYRQQPGQSLTLIATANQGSEATYESGFVIDKFPISRPNLTFSTLTVSNMSPEDSSIYLCSVDLRREAFFGQGTRLTVV.